This entry features one TCR beta chain sequence. The data are from a study of blood T cell repertoires in COVID-19. Turning to the study itself: Samples representing acute and convalescent COVID-19 were sourced from the United States, Italy and Spain.

The CDR3 totals 20 residues. The germline V gene has CDR1 MGHRA and CDR2 YSYEKL. V was cut by 2 bases and J by 6 bases, with 29 bases left in between. Here immunoSEQ multiplex PCR was the method, and the copy in TCRdb shows in-frame clones only, minus some. Altogether roughly 250,000 clones are present, roughly 90% being singletons, with the ten largest covering approximately 12%. This clonotype originated in a woman in her 30s with COVID-19, enrolled during active disease. Input material: peripheral blood. The V gene is TRBV4-1, the J gene TRBJ2-1, with a possible D match to TRBD1 (5 bases). For the CDR3, the DNA is TGCGCCAGCAGCCAATTCATCCTCGGGCTGGGGCGGAAAGACCTCAATGAGCAGTTCTTC. Amino acid sequence: CASSQFILGLGRKDLNEQFF.